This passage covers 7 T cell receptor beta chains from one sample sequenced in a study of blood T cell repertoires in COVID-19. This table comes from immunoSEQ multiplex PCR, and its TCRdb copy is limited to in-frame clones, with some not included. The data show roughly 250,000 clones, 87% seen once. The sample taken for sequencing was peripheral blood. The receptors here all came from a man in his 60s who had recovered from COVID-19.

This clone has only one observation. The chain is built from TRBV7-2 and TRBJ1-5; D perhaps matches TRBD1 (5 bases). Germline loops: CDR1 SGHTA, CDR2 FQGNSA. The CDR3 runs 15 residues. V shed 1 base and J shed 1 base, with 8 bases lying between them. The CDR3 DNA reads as TGTGCCAGCAGCTTAGGGGGCTGGAGCAATCAGCCCCAGCATTTT. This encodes CASSLGGWSNQPQHF.

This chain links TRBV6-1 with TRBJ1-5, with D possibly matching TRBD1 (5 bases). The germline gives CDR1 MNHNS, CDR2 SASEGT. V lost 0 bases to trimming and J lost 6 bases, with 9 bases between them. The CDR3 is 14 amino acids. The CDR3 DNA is TGTGCCAGCAGTGAAGCGGTTACAGGTCAGCCCCAGCATTTT. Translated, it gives CASSEAVTGQPQHF.

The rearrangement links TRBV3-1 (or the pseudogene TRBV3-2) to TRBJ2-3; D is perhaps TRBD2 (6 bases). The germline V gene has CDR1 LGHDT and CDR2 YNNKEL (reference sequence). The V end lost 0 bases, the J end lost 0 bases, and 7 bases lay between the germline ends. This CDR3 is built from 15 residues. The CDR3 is CASSQDSGSTDTQYF. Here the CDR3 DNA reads TGTGCCAGCAGCCAAGATAGCGGTAGCACAGATACGCAGTATTTT.

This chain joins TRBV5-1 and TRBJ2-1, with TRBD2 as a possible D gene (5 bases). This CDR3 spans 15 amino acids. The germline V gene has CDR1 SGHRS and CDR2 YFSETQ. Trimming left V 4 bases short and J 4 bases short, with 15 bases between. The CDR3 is CASSADLMGYNEQFF. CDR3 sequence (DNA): TGCGCCAGCAGCGCGGACTTGATGGGGTACAATGAGCAGTTCTTC.

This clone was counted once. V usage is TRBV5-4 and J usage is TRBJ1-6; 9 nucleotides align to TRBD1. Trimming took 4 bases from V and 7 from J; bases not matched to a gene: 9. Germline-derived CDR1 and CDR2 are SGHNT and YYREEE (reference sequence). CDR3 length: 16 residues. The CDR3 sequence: CASSRTGGSENSPLHF. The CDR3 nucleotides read TGTGCCAGCAGCCGAACAGGGGGCTCAGAGAATTCACCCCTCCACTTT.

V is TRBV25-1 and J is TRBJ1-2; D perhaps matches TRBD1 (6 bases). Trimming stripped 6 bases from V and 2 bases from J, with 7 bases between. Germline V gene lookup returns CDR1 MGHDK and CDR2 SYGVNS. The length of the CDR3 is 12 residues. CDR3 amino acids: CASRQGNYGYTF. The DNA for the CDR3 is TGTGCCAGCAGGCAGGGGAACTATGGCTACACCTTC.

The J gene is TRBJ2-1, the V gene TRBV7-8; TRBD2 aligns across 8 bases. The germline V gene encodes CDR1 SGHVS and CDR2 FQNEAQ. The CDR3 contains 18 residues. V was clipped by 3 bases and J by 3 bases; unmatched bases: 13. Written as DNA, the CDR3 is TGTGCCAGCAGCTTTAGTAGTGTCGCGGGGGGCGACTACAATGAGCAGTTCTTC. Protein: CASSFSSVAGGDYNEQFF.